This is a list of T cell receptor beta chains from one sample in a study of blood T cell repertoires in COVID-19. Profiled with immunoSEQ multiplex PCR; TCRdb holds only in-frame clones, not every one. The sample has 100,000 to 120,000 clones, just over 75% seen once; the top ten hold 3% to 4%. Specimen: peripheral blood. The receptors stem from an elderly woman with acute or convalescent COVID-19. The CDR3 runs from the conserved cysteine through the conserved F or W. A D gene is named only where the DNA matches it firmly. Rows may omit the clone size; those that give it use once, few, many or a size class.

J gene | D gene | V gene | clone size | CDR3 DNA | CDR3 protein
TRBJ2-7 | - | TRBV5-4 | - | TGTGCCAGCAGCCCTAGCCCCGTCGGTGCGGGCTCCTACGAGCAGTACTTC | CASSPSPVGAGSYEQYF
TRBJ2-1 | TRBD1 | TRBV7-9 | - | TGTGCCAGCAGACCACTAGGACAGGACAATGAGCAGTTCTTC | CASRPLGQDNEQFF
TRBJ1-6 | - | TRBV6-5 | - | TGTGCCAGCATGAGACAGGCCGATTCACCCCTCCACTTT | CASMRQADSPLHF
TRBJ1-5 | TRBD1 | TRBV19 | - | TGTGCCAGTAGTAGGGGACAGGGAGAAAATCAGCCCCAGCATTTT | CASSRGQGENQPQHF
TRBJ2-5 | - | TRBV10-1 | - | TGCGCCAGCAGCAGGGGAATTGAGGAGACCCAGTACTTC | CASSRGIEETQYF
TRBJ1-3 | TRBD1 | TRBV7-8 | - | TGTGCCAGCAGCTTATACAAGGGGGCGATCTCTGGAAACACCATATATTTT | CASSLYKGAISGNTIYF
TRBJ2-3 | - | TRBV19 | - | TGTGCCAGTAATATGCGGGCGGGCACAGATACGCAGTATTTT | CASNMRAGTDTQYF
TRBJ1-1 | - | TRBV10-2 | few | TGCGCCAGCAGTCCGACAGAGAACACTGAAGCTTTCTTT | CASSPTENTEAFF
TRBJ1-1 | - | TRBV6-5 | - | TGTGCCAGCACGCGGGCGGGCGACACTGAAGCTTTCTTT | CASTRAGDTEAFF
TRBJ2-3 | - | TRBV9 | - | TGTGCCAGCAGCGTAGGCGCTTCTAGAAGCGGCACAGATACGCAGTATTTT | CASSVGASRSGTDTQYF
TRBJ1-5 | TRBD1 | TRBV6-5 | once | TGTGCCAGCAGAGGACAGGGGGCGGGAGCGCCCCAGCATTTT | CASRGQGAGAPQHF
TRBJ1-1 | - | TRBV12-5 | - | TGTGCTAGTGCCACTGGGTCAGGGGTCACTGAAGCTTTCTTT | CASATGSGVTEAFF
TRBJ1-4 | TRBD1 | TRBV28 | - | TGTGCCAGCAGTCGACGGACAGGGGGTTACGAAAAACTGTTTTTT | CASSRRTGGYEKLFF
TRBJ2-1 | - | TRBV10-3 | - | TGTGCCATCAGTGATCAGGGGCTCGATGAGCAGTTCTTC | CAISDQGLDEQFF
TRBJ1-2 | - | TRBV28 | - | TGTGCCAGCAGTTTCGCTGGGGCGGTCTCCTATGGCTACACCTTC | CASSFAGAVSYGYTF
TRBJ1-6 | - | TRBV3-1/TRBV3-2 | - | TGTGCCAGCAGCCAAGATGGAGGAGTGAATTCACCCCTCCACTTT | CASSQDGGVNSPLHF
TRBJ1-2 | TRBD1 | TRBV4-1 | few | TGCGCCAGCAGTAAGAATGGAGGGACAGGTATCGGTCGGGGGACCTTC | CASSKNGGTGIGRGTF
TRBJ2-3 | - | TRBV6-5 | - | TGTGCCAGCAACCGTGGCTTCGGCACAGATACGCAGTATTTT | CASNRGFGTDTQYF
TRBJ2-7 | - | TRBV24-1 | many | TGTGCCACCACTGGGACAACGGGCGAGCAGTACTTC | CATTGTTGEQYF
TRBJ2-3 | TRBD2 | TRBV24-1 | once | TGTGCCACCAGTAAGCTAGCGGGCGTTAGCACAGATACGCAGTATTTT | CATSKLAGVSTDTQYF
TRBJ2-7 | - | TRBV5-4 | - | TGTGCCAGCAGCTTGGCCAGCGTCGCCTACGAGCAGTACTTC | CASSLASVAYEQYF
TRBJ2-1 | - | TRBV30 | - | TGTGCCTGTGCACGGACAGTCAATGAGCAGTTCTTC | CACARTVNEQFF
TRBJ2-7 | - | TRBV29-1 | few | TGCAGCGTCCAGGGTTCCCACGAGCAGTACTTC | CSVQGSHEQYF
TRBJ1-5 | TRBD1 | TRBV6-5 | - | TGTGCCAGCGTCTTAACAGGGGGCGGCAATCAGCCCCAGCATTTT | CASVLTGGGNQPQHF
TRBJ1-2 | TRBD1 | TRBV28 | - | TGTGCCAGCAGTTCCGGACAGGGGCACTATGGCTACACCTTC | CASSSGQGHYGYTF
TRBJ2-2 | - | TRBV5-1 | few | TGCGCCAGCAGCTTGAGTACAGGGAACACCGGGGAGCTGTTTTTT | CASSLSTGNTGELFF
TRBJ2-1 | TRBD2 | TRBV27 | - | TGTGCCAGCACCCTAGGGACTAGCGGATACAATGAGCAGTTCTTC | CASTLGTSGYNEQFF
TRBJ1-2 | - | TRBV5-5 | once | TGTGCCAGCAGCTCTCAGTTAGGGGCTCTGACCCCCTATGGCTACACCTTC | CASSSQLGALTPYGYTF
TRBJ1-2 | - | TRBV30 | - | TGTGCCTGGAGTCATACAAAAACGGGAGGCTACACCTTC | CAWSHTKTGGYTF
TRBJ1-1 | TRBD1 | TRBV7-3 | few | TGTGCCAGCAGCCCCGGGACAGGGTCCATGAACACTGAAGCTTTCTTT | CASSPGTGSMNTEAFF
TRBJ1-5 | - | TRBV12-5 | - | TGTGCTAGTGGTTTGGAAAGGGGGATCAATCAGCCCCAGCATTTT | CASGLERGINQPQHF
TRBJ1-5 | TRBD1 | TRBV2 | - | TGTGCCAGCAGCAGGGGGATGGGTGATCAGCCCCAGCATTTT | CASSRGMGDQPQHF
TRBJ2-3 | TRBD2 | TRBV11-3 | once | TGTGCCAGCAGCTTAAACGGGAAAGCGGGGGGTACAGATACGCAGTATTTT | CASSLNGKAGGTDTQYF
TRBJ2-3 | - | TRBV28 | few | TGTGCCAGCAGTTCCGGACAGCGTAGTTACGGGTTAATTAATCCCACAGATACGCAGTATTTT | CASSSGQRSYGLINPTDTQYF
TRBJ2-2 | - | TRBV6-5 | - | TGTGCCAGCAGTTTGGGGCCTAGGATGGTCACCGGGGAGCTGTTTTTT | CASSLGPRMVTGELFF